The 26 T cell receptor beta chains given below trace back to one sample, sequenced in a study of T-cell memory formation after mild COVID-19. TCRdb used MiXCR to reprocess the 5' RACE reads, holding one entry per CDR3 protein. The sample holds hundreds of thousands of distinct CDR3 sequences, 17% seen once. Sequencing was done on a sample of PBMCs or a T cell subset sorted from them (not recorded which). These receptors originate from an adult woman who had mild COVID-19 (a few samples of this study predate the infection). Cell type and time point are not known.

This clonotype was seen more than once but under ten times. The V call is TRBV5-1, the J call TRBJ2-5; 14 bases map to TRBD2. The J segment lost 4 bases and the V segment lost 3 bases, leaving 17 bases of the junction unmatched. The CDR3 totals 20 residues. Germline V CDR1 and CDR2: SGHRS, YFSETQ. The DNA for the CDR3 is TGCGCCAGCAGCTCCCTGGGACTAGCGGGAGACGACGTCGCCCGAGAGACCCAGTACTTC. Encoded protein: CASSSLGLAGDDVARETQYF.

This chain joins TRBV29-1 and TRBJ1-4; the D is unclear. Trimming cost V 4 bases and J 7 bases, with 13 bases left between them. The length of the CDR3 is 13 residues. Germline V gene lookup returns CDR1 SQVTM and CDR2 ANQGSEA. Written as DNA, the CDR3 is TGCAGCGTTGGGGGTCTGTTCGGTGAAAAACTGTTTTTT. Encoded protein: CSVGGLFGEKLFF.

This clonotype was seen many times. This chain connects TRBV3-1 to TRBJ2-2, with 10 bases fitting TRBD2. CDR1 and CDR2 from the germline V gene are LGHDT and YNNKEL (reference sequence). The CDR3 runs 16 residues. After removal of 1 base from V and 4 bases from J, the junction contained 3 bases not matched to a gene. The CDR3 reads CASSQGLAGATGELFF. CDR3 coding DNA: TGTGCCAGCAGCCAAGGACTAGCGGGCGCCACCGGGGAGCTGTTTTTT.

This clonotype was seen only a few times. The chain couples TRBV11-2 to TRBJ2-3; D is possibly TRBD2 (6 bases). Trimming cost V 0 bases and J 2 bases, with 18 bases left between them. This CDR3 is 18 amino acids long. Germline CDR1 and CDR2: SGHAT and FQNNGV. CDR3 in DNA: TGTGCCAGCAGCTTAGATATTTGGGCGCAGGACTACACAGATACGCAGTATTTT. Translation gives CASSLDIWAQDYTDTQYF.

This clonotype was recorded once. The CDR3 loop is CASSQVLGVRNSPLHF. For the CDR3, the DNA is TGCGCCAGCAGCCAAGTCTTGGGAGTGAGGAATTCACCCCTCCACTTT. V gene TRBV4-1 combines with J gene TRBJ1-6; D gene uncertain. The V gene lost 1 base and the J gene lost 7 bases, with 14 bases spanning the gap. Per the germline V gene, CDR1 is MGHRA and CDR2 is YSYEKL. The CDR3 has 16 residues.

The J gene is TRBJ2-3, the V gene TRBV6-2 or TRBV6-3; D possibly uses TRBD1 or TRBD2 (6 bases each). In germline, CDR1 is MNHEY, CDR2 SVGEGT. The CDR3 has 15 residues. The germline V and J ends were trimmed by 6 bases and 5 bases, with 18 bases remaining between them. CDR3 sequence (DNA): TGTGCCAGCAGCCCTCCGGGGGCTCGATTAGATACGCAGTATTTT. Amino acids: CASSPPGARLDTQYF.

This clonotype was recorded many times. The rearrangement links TRBV7-9 to TRBJ2-7; tentatively, D is TRBD1 or TRBD2 (5 bases each). The length of the CDR3 is 12 residues. With 3 bases removed from V and 3 bases from J, the gap between germline ends came to 6 bases. Germline V lookup: CDR1 SEHNR, CDR2 FQNEAQ (reference sequence). The CDR3 region has the DNA TGTGCCAGCAGCTTGGGACGCTACGAGCAGTACTTC. Its translation is CASSLGRYEQYF.

V and J are TRBV18 and TRBJ2-5; 10 positions match TRBD1. The CDR3 totals 17 residues. The germline V gene has CDR1 KGHSH and CDR2 LQKENI. J was trimmed by 5 bases and V by 3 bases; bases with no gene match: 12. DNA of the CDR3: TGTGCCAGCTCACCCCAGCGGGACAGGGGATTTTCGGAGACCCAGTACTTC. Translation gives CASSPQRDRGFSETQYF.

The chain joins TRBV29-1 to TRBJ1-1; tentative D call: TRBD1 (6 bases). V was pared by 7 bases and J by 4 bases, with 13 bases between. This CDR3 region has 12 residues. CDR1 and CDR2 (germline): SQVTM, ANQGSEA. CDR3 loop: CSAAQGITEAFF. CDR3 DNA sequence: TGCAGCGCCGCACAGGGTATCACTGAAGCTTTCTTT.

The V gene is TRBV30, the J gene TRBJ1-5; D is possibly TRBD1 (5 bases). The CDR3 has 13 residues. Per germline, CDR1 GTSNPN and CDR2 SVGIG (reference sequence). V lost 4 bases and J lost 7, with 14 bases in between. CDR3 loop: CAWNPGPTQPQHF. The CDR3 DNA sequence: TGTGCCTGGAACCCGGGGCCGACCCAGCCCCAGCATTTT.

The J gene is TRBJ2-3, the V gene TRBV19; D unclear. Germline V gene sequence: CDR1 LNHDA, CDR2 SQIVND (reference sequence). V was clipped by 5 bases and J by 1 base, with 19 bases between them. CDR3 size: 17 residues. The chain's CDR3 is CASSFRSLGKGTDTQYF. Written as DNA, the CDR3 is TGTGCCAGTAGTTTCCGTTCTTTGGGAAAAGGCACAGATACGCAGTATTTT.

J is TRBJ2-1 and V is TRBV7-2; 11 nucleotides align to TRBD2. Germline CDR1 and CDR2: SGHTA and FQGNSA. Trimming at V came to 5 bases and at J to 7 bases, leaving 7 bases not matched to a gene. The CDR3 extends over 15 amino acids. In DNA, the CDR3 is TGTGCCAGCAGCAAACTAGCGGGAGTTATGAATGAGCAGTTCTTC. Amino acids: CASSKLAGVMNEQFF.

There are a few counts of this clonotype. The chain recombines TRBV6-1 with TRBJ1-1; TRBD1 agrees at 8 bases. The junction had 10 bases not matched to a gene; V was cut back by 2 bases and J by 11 bases. Germline V gives CDR1 MNHNS, CDR2 SASEGT. The CDR3 sequence is 14 residues long. Written as DNA, the CDR3 is TGTGCCAGCAGTGAATCACCCAAGACAGGGGTGGCTTTCTTT. Translated, it gives CASSESPKTGVAFF.

This clonotype was observed a handful of times. The chain combines TRBV3-1 with TRBJ2-3; D is perhaps TRBD2 (6 bases). CDR1 is LGHDT, CDR2 YNNKEL, per germline (reference sequence). This CDR3 has 15 residues. Between the trimmed V and J ends, which lost 1 base and 6 bases, there was a span of 14 bases. CDR3 loop: CASSQVLDREDTQYF. DNA of the CDR3: TGTGCCAGCAGCCAAGTGCTCGACCGGGAGGATACGCAGTATTTT.

This clonotype was counted only a few times. The V call is TRBV24-1, the J call TRBJ1-1; D gene uncertain. Germline V gene data show CDR1 as KGHDR and CDR2 as SFDVKD. The CDR3 is 13 residues long. Trimming stripped 2 bases from V and 1 base from J, with 4 bases between. CDR3 DNA sequence: TGTGCCACCAGTGATTCATGGAACACTGAAGCTTTCTTT. Its translation: CATSDSWNTEAFF.

The chain is built from TRBV2 and TRBJ2-3; D remains ambiguous. V lost 2 bases to trimming and J lost 2 bases, with 5 bases between them. CDR1 and CDR2 from the germline V gene are SNHLY and FYNNEI. This CDR3 spans 13 amino acids. The CDR3 loop reads CASSEIHTDTQYF. In DNA form, the CDR3 reads TGTGCCAGCAGTGAAATCCACACAGATACGCAGTATTTT.

The rearrangement joins TRBV6-5 to TRBJ2-1, with unresolved D. Germline assignment: CDR1 MNHEY and CDR2 SVGAGI. This CDR3 contains 13 residues. V dropped 0 bases and J dropped 4 bases, with 4 bases sitting between them. CDR3 sequence: CASSYSGYNEQFF. CDR3 coding DNA: TGTGCCAGCAGTTACTCAGGGTACAATGAGCAGTTCTTC.

This clonotype showed up many times. This rearrangement joins TRBV6-5 to TRBJ1-6; D perhaps matches TRBD1 (5 bases). There are 14 residues in the CDR3. Trimming stripped 0 bases from V and 7 bases from J, with 7 bases between. CDR1 is MNHEY and CDR2 is SVGAGI in the germline V gene. CDR3 loop: CASSYSGGNSPLHF. The CDR3 coding sequence is TGTGCCAGCAGTTACTCCGGGGGGAATTCACCCCTCCACTTT.

This clonotype has more than one count but fewer than ten. The V call is TRBV15, the J call TRBJ1-4; 7 nucleotides line up with TRBD1. Germline V gives CDR1 LNHNV, CDR2 YYDKDF (reference sequence). V dropped 5 bases and J dropped 0; count of bases not matched to a gene: 21. The CDR3 loop spans 21 amino acids. The CDR3 here is CATSGDLTGSWPDTTNEKLFF. CDR3 bases: TGTGCCACCAGCGGGGATCTGACAGGGAGTTGGCCGGATACAACTAATGAAAAACTGTTTTTT.

This clonotype has at least ten counts. V gene TRBV7-2 combines with J gene TRBJ2-1, with a possible D match to TRBD1 (5 bases). The CDR3 is made up of 14 amino acids. Trimming removed 5 bases from V and 4 bases from J, with 12 bases in between. Looked up from germline, CDR1 is SGHTA and CDR2 is FQGNSA. The CDR3 coding sequence is TGTGCCAGCAGCAAGCAACAGGCGTACAATGAGCAGTTCTTC. Translating gives CASSKQQAYNEQFF.

This clonotype occurred once. The chain has TRBV4-2 and TRBJ2-5; 11 bases line up with TRBD2. The CDR3 spans 18 residues. The V gene's germline CDR1 is LGHNA and CDR2 YNFKEQ. J was trimmed by 5 bases and V by 1 base; bases with no gene match: 12. The chain's CDR3 is CASSQAGGSSGGWETQYF. For the CDR3, the DNA is TGTGCCAGCAGCCAAGCCGGGGGCTCTAGCGGGGGGTGGGAGACCCAGTACTTC.

This clonotype was observed a handful of times. The V gene is TRBV4-3, the J gene TRBJ2-6; unclear D gene. The CDR3 sequence is 17 residues long. The V and J ends lost 2 bases and 0 bases respectively, with 11 bases between them. CDR1 is LGHNA, CDR2 YSLEER, per germline. Here the CDR3 reads CASSQPGRLSGANVLTF. Here the CDR3 DNA reads TGCGCCAGCAGCCAACCAGGACGGCTCTCTGGGGCCAACGTCCTGACTTTC.

This clonotype was observed a handful of times. This chain joins TRBV27 and TRBJ1-2; 7 bases line up with TRBD1. The germline V gene encodes CDR1 MNHEY and CDR2 SMNVEV (reference sequence). The CDR3 runs to 14 residues. V lost 6 bases, J lost 7 bases, and 11 bases stayed unmatched. Written as DNA, the CDR3 is TGTGCCAGCAGATTACAGGGGAGGTTTAGTGGCTACACCTTC. It specifies CASRLQGRFSGYTF.

This chain uses TRBV7-9 with TRBJ2-3; tentative D call: TRBD2 (5 bases). Trimming left V 4 bases short and J 3 bases short, with 11 bases between. This CDR3 spans 14 amino acids. CDR1 and CDR2 (germline): SEHNR, FQNEAQ (reference sequence). CDR3 sequence reads: CASSSHGDTDTQYF. DNA for the CDR3: TGTGCCAGCAGCTCGCACGGGGATACAGATACGCAGTATTTT.

This chain joins TRBV4-1 and TRBJ2-7; 10 positions match TRBD1. From germline, CDR1 is MGHRA and CDR2 YSYEKL. The CDR3 totals 15 residues. V shed 4 bases and J 3 bases; nucleotides not matched to a gene: 6. The CDR3 loop is CASSPGQGIYYEQYF. In DNA, the CDR3 is TGCGCCAGCAGCCCGGGACAGGGGATCTACTACGAGCAGTACTTC.

The V gene is TRBV25-1, the J gene TRBJ2-7; tentatively, D is TRBD1 (6 bases). V was pared by 6 bases and J by 5 bases, with 17 bases between. Germline V CDR1 and CDR2: MGHDK, SYGVNS. The CDR3 is made up of 14 amino acids. The CDR3 DNA reads TGTGCCAGCAGACCTCCGGACAGAGGCAACGAGCAGTACTTC. Protein sequence: CASRPPDRGNEQYF.